This T cell receptor beta chain was profiled in a study of T cells in Graves' hyperthyroidism and ophthalmopathy. TCR beta CDR3 sequences were amplified from RNA transcripts. Initially, a first-round RT-PCR of the TCR CDR3 employed the HTBI primer set. TCRdb called the multiplex PCR reads again in MiXCR, with one record for every CDR3 protein. The sample includes hundreds of thousands of distinct CDR3 sequences, over 15% of them seen just once. Uncontrolled infection, other autoimmune disease, pregnancy or lactation led to exclusion. This clonotype was seen a few times. The sequencing sample was made of blood. The receptor was isolated from a woman between 18 and 29 years old with Graves' hyperthyroidism.

The CDR3 spells CASSLAPRGPGANVLTF. CDR3 DNA sequence: TGTGCCAGCAGTTTGGCCCCCCGGGGGCCTGGGGCCAACGTCCTGACTTTC. The rearrangement uses TRBV27 and TRBJ2-6; D could derive from TRBD1 or TRBD2 (6 bases each). This CDR3 is 17 amino acids long. Deletions cut 3 bases from V and 2 bases from J, with 14 bases between. Germline V gene sequence: CDR1 MNHEY, CDR2 SMNVEV (reference sequence).